This is a list of T cell receptor beta chains from one sample in a study of human T cells and chemical hapten exposure. MiXCR was run by TCRdb on the RACE reads, yielding one entry per CDR3 protein. The sample carries about 89,000 distinct CDR3 sequences, roughly 10% recorded once. The material was whole blood, obtained in connection with sensitization to the hapten diphenylcyclopropenone (DPC). These receptors were obtained from a woman in her sixties or seventies with alopecia areata. Some clones in this sample may be carry-over from other donors' samples. The CDR3 runs from the conserved cysteine through the conserved F or W. The D gene is left open where the match is weak. Size is omitted from some rows. Given values are once, few, many or a class for expanded clones.

>TRBJ2-1|.|TRBV5-5|many
CASSKLWTPSYNEQFF
TGTGCCAGCAGCAAACTATGGACTCCCTCCTACAATGAGCAGTTCTTC
>TRBJ2-7|.|TRBV4-1|many
CASSLRGDEQYF
TGCGCCAGCAGCCTAAGAGGGGACGAGCAGTACTTC
>TRBJ2-3|TRBD2|TRBV10-1|.
CASSESRLAGADTQYF
TGCGCCAGCAGTGAGTCGAGGCTAGCGGGGGCAGATACGCAGTATTTT
>TRBJ2-4|.|TRBV11-2|.
CTSSLDRGDIQYF
TGTACCAGCAGCTTAGATAGGGGGGACATTCAGTACTTC
>TRBJ1-5|.|TRBV6-1|many
CASRFSNQPQHF
TGTGCCAGCAGGTTTAGCAATCAGCCCCAGCATTTT
>TRBJ2-1|TRBD2|TRBV4-1|many
CASSQGPPGGQNEQFF
TGCGCCAGCAGCCAAGGACCGCCGGGGGGGCAGAATGAGCAGTTCTTC
>TRBJ2-1|TRBD1|TRBV5-1|.
CASSPRTGEDEQFF
TGCGCCAGCAGCCCACGGACAGGGGAGGATGAGCAGTTCTTC
>TRBJ2-1|.|TRBV3-1|many
CASSQQNLASEQFF
TGTGCCAGCAGCCAACAAAATTTGGCGAGTGAGCAGTTCTTC
>TRBJ1-1|.|TRBV12-3/TRBV12-4|.
CASSPSYSEAFF
TGTGCCAGCAGTCCCTCTTATAGTGAAGCTTTCTTT
>TRBJ1-1|.|TRBV20-1|many
CSARTGARNTEAFF
TGCAGTGCTAGGACGGGGGCGCGGAACACTGAAGCTTTCTTT
>TRBJ1-2|TRBD1|TRBV28|.
CASRLQGANYGYTF
TGTGCCAGCCGGCTTCAGGGGGCAAACTATGGCTACACCTTC
>TRBJ1-1|.|TRBV10-1|few
CASRDGMNTEAFF
TGCGCCAGCAGGGACGGGATGAACACTGAAGCTTTCTTT
>TRBJ1-4|.|TRBV7-9|few
CASSLGGDNRNEKLFF
TGTGCCAGCAGCTTAGGAGGGGACAACCGTAATGAAAAACTGTTTTTT
>TRBJ2-3|TRBD1|TRBV9|many
CASSATGYSADTQYF
TGTGCCAGCAGCGCGACAGGGTATAGCGCAGATACGCAGTATTTT
>TRBJ2-2|TRBD1|TRBV7-9|.
CASSPLPGQGATGELFF
TGTGCCAGCAGCCCCCTCCCGGGACAGGGGGCCACCGGGGAGCTGTTTTTT
>TRBJ2-1|TRBD2|TRBV7-8|many
CASSPPLRVGRGEYNEQFF
TGTGCCAGCAGCCCACCATTGAGGGTCGGGCGGGGGGAATACAATGAGCAGTTCTTC
>TRBJ1-1|TRBD1|TRBV3-1|many
CASSLRQGGTEAFF
TGTGCCAGCAGCCTCCGACAGGGAGGAACTGAAGCTTTCTTT
>TRBJ1-2|TRBD1|TRBV15|few
CATSGLLRDSLVANYGYTF
TGTGCCACCAGCGGGCTTCTCCGGGACAGTCTCGTAGCTAACTATGGCTACACCTTC
>TRBJ1-5|TRBD1|TRBV6-6|many
CASAHGTGSNQPQHF
TGTGCCAGCGCCCACGGGACAGGGAGCAATCAGCCCCAGCATTTT
>TRBJ1-2|.|TRBV2|.
CASSKDRGNTF
TGTGCCAGCAGTAAGGACCGTGGCAACACCTTC
>TRBJ2-7|TRBD1|TRBV7-6|few
CASSFQGDYEQYF
TGTGCCAGCAGCTTTCAGGGGGACTACGAGCAGTACTTC
>TRBJ2-1|.|TRBV19|.
CASSEYNEQFF
TGTGCCAGTAGTGAATACAATGAGCAGTTCTTC
>TRBJ2-7|TRBD1|TRBV6-1|many
CASRWDRGEYGQYF
TGTGCCAGCAGATGGGACAGAGGGGAATACGGGCAGTACTTC
>TRBJ2-5|.|TRBV29-1|many
CSVVAGAGETQYF
TGCAGCGTTGTGGCTGGGGCAGGAGAGACCCAGTACTTC
>TRBJ2-3|TRBD2|TRBV6-2/TRBV6-3|.
CASTHIGLVTDTQYF
TGTGCCAGCACCCACATCGGACTAGTCACAGATACGCAGTATTTT
>TRBJ2-3|TRBD2|TRBV3-1|many
CASSASSGGHLYPRDF
TGTGCCAGCAGCGCCAGTAGCGGGGGGCACCTCTACCCAAGGGATTTT
>TRBJ2-5|TRBD2|TRBV5-1|many
CASRAPGLAGLTQYF
TGCGCCAGCAGGGCCCCGGGACTAGCGGGGTTGACCCAGTACTTC
>TRBJ2-3|.|TRBV20-1|few
CSATASGDTQYF
TGCAGTGCTACAGCCTCGGGAGATACGCAGTATTTT
>TRBJ1-2|TRBD1|TRBV2|.
CASSDRGQVGGYTF
TGTGCCAGCAGTGACAGGGGGCAGGTTGGTGGCTACACCTTC
>TRBJ2-1|TRBD2|TRBV24-1|.
CATRGRGLGSEQFF
TGTGCCACCAGGGGGAGGGGACTGGGCAGTGAGCAGTTCTTC
>TRBJ2-1|.|TRBV11-2|few
CASSPRRQSSYNEQFF
TGTGCCAGCAGCCCTCGACGACAGAGCTCCTACAATGAGCAGTTCTTC
>TRBJ2-7|TRBD1|TRBV4-2|many
CASSQHGQGEYEQYF
TGTGCCAGCAGCCAGCACGGACAGGGGGAGTACGAGCAGTACTTC
>TRBJ2-7|.|TRBV4-1|few
CASSQFSRGEQYF
TGCGCCAGCAGCCAATTTTCCCGGGGAGAGCAGTACTTC
>TRBJ2-3|.|TRBV14|few
CASSRANTQYF
TGTGCCAGCAGCCGGGCTAATACGCAGTATTTT
>TRBJ2-1|TRBD2|TRBV6-5|many
CASSNRLTSGVFNEQFF
TGTGCCAGCAGTAACCGACTGACTAGCGGGGTATTCAATGAGCAGTTCTTC
>TRBJ2-7|.|TRBV3-1|many
CASSPGTPGYEQYF
TGTGCCAGCAGCCCCGGGACTCCCGGCTACGAGCAGTACTTC
>TRBJ1-6|TRBD1|TRBV7-9|many
CASSLAVDRGNSPLHF
TGTGCCAGCAGCTTAGCGGTTGACAGGGGGAATTCACCCCTCCACTTT